The T cell receptor (beta chain) described here comes from a study of Tregs in tolerant kidney transplant recipients. V gave up 2 bases and J gave up 3 bases, with 12 bases separating them. The germline V gene encodes CDR1 SGHAT and CDR2 FQNNGV. The CDR3 covers 15 residues. General study results and limits: Donor-specific Treg expansion exceeded global Treg expansion in tolerant patients, suggesting antigen drive.

Related graft donors supplied nonmyeloablative bone marrow transplants, and mixed chimerism was transient. CD4+CD25+CD127- Tregs, CD4+CD25- non-Tregs, CD4 and CD8 cells were sorted. In regard to this clone: Its antigen is unidentified.

Profiled with immunoSEQ multiplex PCR; TCRdb holds only in-frame clones, not every one. The data show roughly 64,000 clones, around 87% seen once. This sequence originates from a human patient who received a combined kidney and bone marrow transplant. The graft donor may account for some of the T cells. The specimen comprised CD4+ T cells from blood (PBMCs), sampled 6 months after the transplant. The rearrangement joins TRBV11-2 to TRBJ2-3; D not certain. The CDR3 reads CASSLTPPPTDTQYF. In DNA, the CDR3 is TGTGCCAGCAGCTTAACTCCACCCCCGACAGATACGCAGTATTTT. The complete variable domain, with remaining parts taken from reference TRBV11-2 and TRBJ2-3, reads EAGVAQSPRYKIIEKRQSVAFWCNPISGHATLYWYQQILGQGPKLLIQFQNNGVVDDSQLPKDRFSAERLKGVDSTLKIQPAKLEDSAVYLCASSLTPPPTDTQYFGPGTRLTVL.